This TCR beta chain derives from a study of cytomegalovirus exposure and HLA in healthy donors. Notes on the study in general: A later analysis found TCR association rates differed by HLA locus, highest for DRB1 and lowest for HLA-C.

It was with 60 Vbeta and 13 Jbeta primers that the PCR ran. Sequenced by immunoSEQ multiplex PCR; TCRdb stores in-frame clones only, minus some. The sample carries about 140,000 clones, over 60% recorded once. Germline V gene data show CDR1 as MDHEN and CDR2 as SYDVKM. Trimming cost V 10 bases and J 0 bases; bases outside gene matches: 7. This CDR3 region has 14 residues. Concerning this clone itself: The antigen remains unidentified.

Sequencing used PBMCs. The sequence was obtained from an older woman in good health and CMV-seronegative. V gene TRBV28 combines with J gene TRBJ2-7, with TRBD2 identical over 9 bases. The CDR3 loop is CATLTSGSSYEQYF. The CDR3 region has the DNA TGTGCCACCTTGACTAGCGGAAGCTCCTACGAGCAGTACTTC.